The entry that follows covers one TCR beta chain sequence. Its antigen remains unknown. Germline-derived CDR1 and CDR2 are MDHEN and SYDVKM. This CDR3 is built from 14 residues. V dropped 7 bases and J dropped 7 bases, with 14 bases sitting between them. The sample comes from a study of cytomegalovirus exposure and HLA in healthy donors. Study observations and caveats: Later analysis demonstrated an association between a missense DCLRE1C variant and TCR beta V- and J-gene trimming. According to a later analysis, most TCR beta chains associated with CMV appeared HLA-restricted. DRB1 showed the most TCR associations and HLA-C the fewest in a later analysis, as rates varied by HLA locus.

The primer mix had 60 Vbeta and 13 Jbeta primers. Data came from immunoSEQ multiplex PCR; TCRdb stores just in-frame clones and leaves some out. The sample table sets out 110,000 to 150,000 clones. Healthy bone marrow donors made up the donors. The TCR was taken from a male donor in good health and CMV-seronegative. Sequenced input: PBMCs. This rearrangement joins TRBV28 to TRBJ1-6; possibly TRBD1 for D (6 bases). In DNA form, the CDR3 reads TGTGCCAGCATTTCGGACAGCAAAAATTCACCCCTCCACTTT. Its translation is CASISDSKNSPLHF.